A single sample is the source of the 9 T cell receptor beta chains below, sequenced in a study of blood T cell repertoires in COVID-19 (TCRdb year 2020). The method was the immunoSEQ multiplex PCR assay. This is the immuneACCESS table as TCRdb keeps it, with only in-frame sequences that have V and J called. A part of the clones is gone; compared with another copy, unresolved V genes explain less than half, and the rest is unexplained. Across this sample there are about 150,000 clones, with more than 80% seen only once. The leading ten clones occupy 7% to 9% of the sample. Material for sequencing was peripheral blood. Receptor source: a human donor with acute or convalescent COVID-19. The donor label of this sample is uncertain.

This clone was detected a few times. The V call is TRBV30, the J call TRBJ1-5, with a possible D match to TRBD1 (5 bases). There are 16 residues in the CDR3. CDR1 is GTSNPN and CDR2 is SVGIG in the germline V gene (reference sequence). The V and J ends lost 2 bases and 1 base respectively, with 15 bases between them. The CDR3 coding sequence is TGTGCCTGGAGTCCCCTAGGGAGGGGAAGCAATCAGCCCCAGCATTTT. Translated, it gives CAWSPLGRGSNQPQHF.

V is TRBV2 and J is TRBJ2-3; D is possibly TRBD1 (6 bases). Per germline, CDR1 SNHLY and CDR2 FYNNEI. The CDR3 extends over 14 amino acids. Trimming left V 7 bases short and J 4 bases short, with 15 bases between. CDR3 in amino acids: CASTEQGSSDTQYF. CDR3 sequence (DNA): TGTGCCAGCACGGAACAGGGAAGTTCAGATACGCAGTATTTT.

V usage is TRBV24-1 and J usage is TRBJ1-4, with TRBD1 matching 7 bases. V lost 5 bases, J lost 5 bases, and 4 bases stayed unmatched. The length of the CDR3 is 14 residues. Germline loops: CDR1 KGHDR, CDR2 SFDVKD. The CDR3 coding sequence is TGTGCCACCAGTGCCGGGACAGAGAATGAAAAACTGTTTTTT. It is translated as CATSAGTENEKLFF.

The gene calls are TRBV4-2 and TRBJ1-1, with D uncertain. V was clipped by 2 bases and J by 2 bases, with 3 bases between them. Germline V CDR1 and CDR2: LGHNA, YNFKEQ. This CDR3 has 12 amino acids. The CDR3 region has the DNA TGTGCCAGCAGCCAAATAAACACTGAAGCTTTCTTT. This encodes CASSQINTEAFF.

CDR3 bases: TGTGCCTGGAACAGGGGGCCAGGAAACACCATATATTTT. It is translated as CAWNRGPGNTIYF. This chain uses TRBV30 with TRBJ1-3; 9 nucleotides agree with TRBD1. This CDR3 contains 13 residues. CDR1 and CDR2 from the germline V gene are GTSNPN and SVGIG (reference sequence). After removal of 4 bases from V and 4 bases from J, the junction contained 2 bases not matched to a gene.

This clone was detected once. The chain is built from TRBV5-1 and TRBJ1-1; D might be TRBD1 (5 bases). The CDR3 has 13 amino acids. Germline V gene data show CDR1 as SGHRS and CDR2 as YFSETQ. Trimming took off 9 bases at V and 4 bases at J, with 16 bases between the two ends. The CDR3 DNA sequence: TGCGCCACCACAGGAGATAAGGGCACTGAAGCTTTCTTT. Amino acids: CATTGDKGTEAFF. Full variable domain (outside the CDR3, taken from reference TRBV5-1 and TRBJ1-1): KAGVTQTPRYLIKTRGQQVTLSCSPISGHRSVSWYQQTPGQGLQFLFEYFSETQRNKGNFPGRFSGRQFSNSRSEMNVSTLELGDSALYLCATTGDKGTEAFFGQGTRLTVV.

This chain uses TRBV9 with TRBJ2-1, with a possible D match to TRBD1 (7 bases). The germline V and J ends were trimmed by 5 bases and 5 bases, with 17 bases remaining between them. Germline V lookup: CDR1 SGDLS, CDR2 YYNGEE. This CDR3 spans 15 amino acids. CDR3: CASSGWRGPHNEQFF. For the CDR3, the DNA is TGTGCCAGCAGTGGGTGGAGGGGGCCACACAATGAGCAGTTCTTC.

This chain joins TRBV27 and TRBJ1-3, with D perhaps matching TRBD1 (5 bases). The germline gives CDR1 MNHEY, CDR2 SMNVEV (reference sequence). Trimming removed 6 bases from V and 8 bases from J, with 17 bases in between. The CDR3 runs 14 residues. The DNA for the CDR3 is TGTGCCAGCAGCCGGGGCCTTGGGGGGGACACCATATATTTT. Encoded protein: CASSRGLGGDTIYF.

This clone came up once. V usage is TRBV12-3 or TRBV12-4 and J usage is TRBJ1-2, with D possibly matching TRBD1 (5 bases). This CDR3 is built from 12 residues. The V end lost 7 bases, the J end lost 6 bases, and 12 bases lay between the germline ends. DNA for the CDR3: TGTGCCAGCAATAGGGGAATAGATGGCTACACCTTC. It codes for CASNRGIDGYTF.